Listed below are T cell receptor beta chains from one sample, sequenced in a study of CD8 T cells in ankylosing spondylitis. TCRdb passed the 5' RACE reads through MiXCR, listing each CDR3 protein once. The sample lists approximately 200,000 distinct CDR3 sequences; 13% were seen once. Sequencing was performed on blood, either unsorted or a sorted T cell fraction (not recorded which). These TCRs come from a male donor with ankylosing spondylitis or in good health (not recorded which). The conserved cysteine and the conserved F or W are not part of the CDR3 here.

j_call v_call cdr3_aa
TRBJ2-6 TRBV27 ASSLGFSGANVLT
TRBJ1-4 TRBV2 AVQQEEDEKLF
TRBJ2-1 TRBV20-1 SARVSGGSSSYNEQF
TRBJ1-1 TRBV6-6 ASRATGNTEAF
TRBJ1-4 TRBV7-8 ASSRNRALNEKLF
TRBJ2-7 TRBV12-3/TRBV12-4 ASSFQAGNEQY
TRBJ2-5 TRBV4-1 ASSQDLTAQETQY
TRBJ2-5 TRBV20-1 SARGTELGQETQY
TRBJ1-1 TRBV5-1 ASSLIGGDTEAF
TRBJ2-1 TRBV5-1 ASNLRQGYNEQF
TRBJ2-3 TRBV9 ASSVEAGRTDTQY
TRBJ1-1 TRBV12-3/TRBV12-4 ASSYGLEAF
TRBJ2-3 TRBV12-3/TRBV12-4 ASSSVRDYSADTQY
TRBJ2-7 TRBV20-1 SAGGELSYEQY
TRBJ2-1 TRBV5-1 ASSSTGTLNEQF
TRBJ2-3 TRBV4-1 ASSHLWIITDTQY
TRBJ2-2 TRBV5-1 ASSRGQGQNTGELF
TRBJ2-1 TRBV7-6 ASSSPQAPSYNEQF
TRBJ2-3 TRBV7-9 ASSLPTGPVQY
TRBJ2-7 TRBV12-3/TRBV12-4 ASTRDTYSYEQY
TRBJ2-5 TRBV12-3/TRBV12-4 ASKVQIEETQY
TRBJ2-7 TRBV20-1 SASPGGRGYEQY
TRBJ2-1 TRBV7-9 ASSPQLNEQF
TRBJ2-7 TRBV4-1 ASSHGSGNPYEQY
TRBJ2-1 TRBV2 ASSPRAGPYNEQF
TRBJ2-7 TRBV12-5 ASGLPPLTAGSYEQY
TRBJ1-1 TRBV20-1 SARNLKGNTEAF
TRBJ2-2 TRBV29-1 SVEGTGELF
TRBJ1-2 TRBV4-1 ASSQARLGFNYGYT
TRBJ2-1 TRBV5-1 ASSPGQGLSYNEQF
TRBJ2-7 TRBV27 ASSLYVVSAHEQY
TRBJ2-2 TRBV30 AWSSPLGNTGELF
TRBJ2-7 TRBV3-1 ASSQVAGVRYEQY
TRBJ2-3 TRBV27 ASSSGTSGTDTQY
TRBJ2-3 TRBV6-2/TRBV6-3 ASTASGGSDTQY
TRBJ2-1 TRBV12-3/TRBV12-4 ASNTGADFYNEQF
TRBJ1-5 TRBV27 ASSFGATGPQH
TRBJ1-2 TRBV5-5 ASDPGQGNYGYT
TRBJ2-2 TRBV4-1 ASSQSRELF
TRBJ2-7 TRBV6-6 ASLSHPSEQY
TRBJ2-1 TRBV27 ASQDRSYNEQF
TRBJ2-1 TRBV4-1 ASSQGVGDNEQF
TRBJ2-7 TRBV20-1 SARDRGSSYEQY